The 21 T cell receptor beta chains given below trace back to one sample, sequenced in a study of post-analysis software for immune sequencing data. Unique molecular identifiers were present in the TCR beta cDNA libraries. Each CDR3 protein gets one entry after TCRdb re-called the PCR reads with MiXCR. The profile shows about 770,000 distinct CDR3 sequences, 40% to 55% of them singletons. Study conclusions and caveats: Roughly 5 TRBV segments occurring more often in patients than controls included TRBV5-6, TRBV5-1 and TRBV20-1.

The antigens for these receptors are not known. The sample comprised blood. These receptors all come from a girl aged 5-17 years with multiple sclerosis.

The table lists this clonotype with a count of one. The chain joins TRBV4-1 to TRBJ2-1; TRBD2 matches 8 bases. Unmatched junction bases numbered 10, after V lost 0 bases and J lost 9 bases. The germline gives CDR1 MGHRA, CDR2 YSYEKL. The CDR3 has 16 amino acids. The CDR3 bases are TGCGCCAGCAGCCAAGAACCAGCGGGAGCCTGGGGTGAGCAGTTCTTC. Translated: CASSQEPAGAWGEQFF.

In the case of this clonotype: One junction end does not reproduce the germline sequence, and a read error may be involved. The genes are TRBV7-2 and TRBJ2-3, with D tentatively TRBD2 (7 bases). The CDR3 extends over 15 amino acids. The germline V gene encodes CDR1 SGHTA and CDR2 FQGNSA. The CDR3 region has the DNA TGTGCCAGCAGCCTCAGGGGCGGGAGCACAGATGCGCAGTATTTT. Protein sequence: CASSLRGGSTDAQYF.

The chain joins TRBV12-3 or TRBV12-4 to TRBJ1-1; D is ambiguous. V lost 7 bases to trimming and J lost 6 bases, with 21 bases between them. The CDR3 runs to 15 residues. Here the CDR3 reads CASTSGRAGIPEAFF. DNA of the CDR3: TGTGCCAGCACCTCCGGACGGGCGGGTATCCCTGAAGCTTTCTTT.

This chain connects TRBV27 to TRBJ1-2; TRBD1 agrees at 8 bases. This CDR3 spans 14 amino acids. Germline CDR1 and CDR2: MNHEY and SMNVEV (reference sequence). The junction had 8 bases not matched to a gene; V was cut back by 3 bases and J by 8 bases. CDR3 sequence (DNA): TGTGCCAGCAGTTTCGGACAGGGCAGTCAGGGCTACACCTTC. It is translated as CASSFGQGSQGYTF.

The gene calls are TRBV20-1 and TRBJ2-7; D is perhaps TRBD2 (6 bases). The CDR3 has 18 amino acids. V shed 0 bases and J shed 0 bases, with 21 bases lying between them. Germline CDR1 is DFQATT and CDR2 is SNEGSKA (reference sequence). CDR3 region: CSARDLRGSGKSSYEQYF. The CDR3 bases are TGCAGTGCTAGAGATCTTAGGGGTAGCGGTAAGAGCTCCTACGAGCAGTACTTC.

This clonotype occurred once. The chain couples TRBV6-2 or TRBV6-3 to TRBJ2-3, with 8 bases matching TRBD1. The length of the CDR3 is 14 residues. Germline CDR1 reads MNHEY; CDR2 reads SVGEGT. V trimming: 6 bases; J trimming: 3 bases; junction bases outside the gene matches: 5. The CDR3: CASRRGQGTDTQYF. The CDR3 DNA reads TGTGCCAGCAGACGCGGACAGGGAACAGATACGCAGTATTTT.

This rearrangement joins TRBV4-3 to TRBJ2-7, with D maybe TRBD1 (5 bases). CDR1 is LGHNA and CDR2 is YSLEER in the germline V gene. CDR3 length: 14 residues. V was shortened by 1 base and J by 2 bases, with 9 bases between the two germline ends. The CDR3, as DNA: TGCGCCAGCAGCCAAGTAGGACAAGCCTACGAGCAGTACTTC. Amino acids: CASSQVGQAYEQYF.

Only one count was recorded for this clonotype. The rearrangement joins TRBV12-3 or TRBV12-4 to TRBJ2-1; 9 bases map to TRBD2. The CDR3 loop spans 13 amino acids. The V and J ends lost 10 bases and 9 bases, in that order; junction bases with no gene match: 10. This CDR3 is CATGSGRWGEQFF. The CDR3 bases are TGTGCCACGGGTAGCGGGAGATGGGGTGAGCAGTTCTTC.

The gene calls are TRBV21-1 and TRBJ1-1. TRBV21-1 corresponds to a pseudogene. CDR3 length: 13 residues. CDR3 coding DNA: TGTGCCAGCGGGAGTTGGGTGAACACTGAAGCTTTCTTT. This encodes CASGSWVNTEAFF.

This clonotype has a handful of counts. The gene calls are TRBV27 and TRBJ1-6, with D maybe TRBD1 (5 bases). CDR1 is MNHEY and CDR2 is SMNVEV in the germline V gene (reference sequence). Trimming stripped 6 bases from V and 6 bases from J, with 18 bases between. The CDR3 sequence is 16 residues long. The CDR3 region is CASSWVVGGPNSPLHF. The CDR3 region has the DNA TGTGCCAGCAGCTGGGTCGTGGGGGGTCCTAATTCACCCCTCCACTTT.

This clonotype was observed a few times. The CDR3, as DNA: TGTGCCAGCAGCCAATACTCTGGGGCCAACGTCCTGACTTTC. It translates to CASSQYSGANVLTF. V and J are TRBV4-2 and TRBJ2-6; unclear D gene. This CDR3 has 14 residues. Trimming stripped 2 bases from V and 0 bases from J, with 2 bases between. The V gene's germline CDR1 is LGHNA and CDR2 YNFKEQ.

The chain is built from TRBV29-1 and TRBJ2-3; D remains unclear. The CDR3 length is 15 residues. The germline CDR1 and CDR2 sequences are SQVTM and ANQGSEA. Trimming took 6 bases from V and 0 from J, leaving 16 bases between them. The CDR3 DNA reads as TGCAGCGTCGCTGAAGGACCTACGAGCACAGATACGCAGTATTTT. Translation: CSVAEGPTSTDTQYF.

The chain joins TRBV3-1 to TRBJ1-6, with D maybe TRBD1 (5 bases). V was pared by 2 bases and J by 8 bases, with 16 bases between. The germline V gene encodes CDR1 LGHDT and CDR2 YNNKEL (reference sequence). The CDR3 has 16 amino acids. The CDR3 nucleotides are TGTGCCAGCAGCCAAAGGTCCCGGGGGAGCGATTCACCCCTCCACTTT. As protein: CASSQRSRGSDSPLHF. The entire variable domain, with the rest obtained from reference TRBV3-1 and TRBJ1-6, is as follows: DTAVSQTPKYLVTQMGNDKSIKCEQNLGHDTMYWYKQDSKKFLKIMFSYNNKELIINETVPNRFSPKSPDKAHLNLHINSLELGDSAVYFCASSQRSRGSDSPLHFGNGTRLTVT.

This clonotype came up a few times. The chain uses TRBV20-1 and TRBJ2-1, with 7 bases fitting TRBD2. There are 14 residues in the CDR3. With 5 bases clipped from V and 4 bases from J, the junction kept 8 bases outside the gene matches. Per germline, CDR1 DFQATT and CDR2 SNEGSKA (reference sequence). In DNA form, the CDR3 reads TGCAGTGCTGACATGGGGGGGGGTTACAATGAGCAGTTCTTC. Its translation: CSADMGGGYNEQFF.

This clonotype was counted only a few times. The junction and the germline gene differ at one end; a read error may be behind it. The CDR3 DNA is TGTGCCAGCAGCGTAGAGGTCCCCACCCAGTTTAGCGGAAACACCGGGGAGTTGTTTTTT. Translated, it gives CASSVEVPTQFSGNTGELFF. This chain connects TRBV9 to TRBJ2-2, with a tentative D call TRBD2 (6 bases). Germline loops: CDR1 SGDLS, CDR2 YYNGEE. The CDR3 consists of 20 residues.

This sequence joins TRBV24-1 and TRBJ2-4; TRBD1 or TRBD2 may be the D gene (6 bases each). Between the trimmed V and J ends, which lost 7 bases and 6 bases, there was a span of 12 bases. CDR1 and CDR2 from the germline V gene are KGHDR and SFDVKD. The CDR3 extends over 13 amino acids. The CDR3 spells CATSGGAGNIQYF. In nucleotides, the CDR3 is TGTGCCACCAGCGGGGGCGCGGGAAACATTCAGTACTTC.

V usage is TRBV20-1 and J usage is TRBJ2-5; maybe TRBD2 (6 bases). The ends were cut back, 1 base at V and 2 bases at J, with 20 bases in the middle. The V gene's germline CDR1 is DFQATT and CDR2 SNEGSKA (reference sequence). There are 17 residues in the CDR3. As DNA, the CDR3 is TGCAGTGCTAGAGCGCTCGCATCGGGAGTAGGGCAAGAGACCCAGTACTTC. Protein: CSARALASGVGQETQYF.

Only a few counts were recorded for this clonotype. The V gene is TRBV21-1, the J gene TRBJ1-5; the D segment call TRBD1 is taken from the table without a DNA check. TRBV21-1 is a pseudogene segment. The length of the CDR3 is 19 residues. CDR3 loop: CASSRRGPIGTHSNQPQHF. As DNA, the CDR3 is TGTGCCAGCAGCCGCCGCGGCCCCATCGGGACACATAGCAATCAGCCCCAGCATTTT.

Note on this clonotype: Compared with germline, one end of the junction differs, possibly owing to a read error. The CDR3 DNA follows: TGTGCCAGCAGCCTCGACAGCCTCTCTGGGGCCAACGTCCGGACTTTC. Translated, it gives CASSLDSLSGANVRTF. The chain uses TRBV9 and TRBJ2-6; D is perhaps TRBD1 (5 bases). Germline assignment: CDR1 SGDLS and CDR2 YYNGEE. The CDR3 extends over 16 amino acids.

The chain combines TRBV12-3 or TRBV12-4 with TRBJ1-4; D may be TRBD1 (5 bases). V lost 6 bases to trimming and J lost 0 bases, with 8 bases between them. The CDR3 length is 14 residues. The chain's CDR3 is CASRPTATNEKLFF. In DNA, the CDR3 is TGTGCCAGCAGGCCGACAGCAACTAATGAAAAACTGTTTTTT.

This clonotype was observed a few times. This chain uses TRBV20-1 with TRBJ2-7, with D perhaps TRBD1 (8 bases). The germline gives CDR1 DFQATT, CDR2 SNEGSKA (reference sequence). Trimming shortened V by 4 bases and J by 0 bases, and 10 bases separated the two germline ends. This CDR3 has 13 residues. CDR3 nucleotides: TGCAGTGCTAACAGGGGGGGCTCCTACGAGCAGTACTTC. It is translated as CSANRGGSYEQYF.